This passage covers 11 T cell receptor beta chains from one sample sequenced in a study of regulatory T cells in long-lasting Graves disease. Time point reported: persistent/refractory GD, antithyroid drugs over 5 years with positive TRAb. PBMC RNA was the source of the TCR library. Sequencing libraries for TCR beta were prepared with iRepertoire HTBI primers and Arm-PCR of CDR3 regions. Using its own MiXCR run on the multiplex PCR reads, TCRdb lists one record per CDR3 protein. Of nearly 350,000 distinct CDR3 sequences listed, about 18% are singletons. Specimen: peripheral blood mononuclear cells (PBMCs), collected when the disease was refractory, from a patient treated with antithyroid drugs. The receptor source for this set is a female donor with Graves disease.

The gene calls are TRBV7-9 and TRBJ2-4, with 8 bases fitting TRBD1. V trimming: 5 bases; J trimming: 0 bases; junction bases outside the gene matches: 12. The CDR3 covers 18 residues. The germline gives CDR1 SEHNR, CDR2 FQNEAQ (reference sequence). CDR3: CASSHYALTGGAKNIQYF. The CDR3 DNA is TGTGCCAGCAGCCATTACGCCTTAACAGGGGGAGCCAAAAACATTCAGTACTTC. The full variable domain, its missing parts supplied by reference TRBV7-9 and TRBJ2-4, is DTGVSQNPRHKITKRGQNVTFRCDPISEHNRLYWYRQTLGQGPEFLTYFQNEAQLEKSRLLSDRFSAERPKGSFSTLEIQRTEQGDSAMYLCASSHYALTGGAKNIQYFGAGTRLSVL.

This clonotype was observed at least ten times. The J gene is TRBJ2-7, the V gene TRBV12-3 or TRBV12-4, with TRBD1 identical over 7 bases. V lost 2 bases and J lost 0; bases outside the gene matches: 4. This CDR3 comprises 15 residues. CDR3 nucleotide sequence: TGTGCCAGCAGTTTAATACAGGGGTCCTCCTACGAGCAGTACTTC. Translating it yields CASSLIQGSSYEQYF.

This clonotype was picked up many times. The chain uses TRBV7-2 and TRBJ1-5; 8 nucleotides agree with TRBD1. The CDR3 is 15 residues long. In germline, CDR1 is SGHTA, CDR2 FQGNSA. With 5 bases clipped from V and 7 bases from J, the junction kept 10 bases outside the gene matches. The CDR3 is CASSPQGVKAQPQHF. The CDR3, as DNA: TGTGCCAGCAGCCCACAGGGGGTAAAGGCACAGCCCCAGCATTTT.

In its sample, this clonotype was seen many times. CDR3 bases: TGTGCCAGCAGTGAATTCGGGGGATCCTCCTACGAGCAGTACTTC. It yields the protein CASSEFGGSSYEQYF. This sequence joins TRBV25-1 and TRBJ2-7, with D possibly TRBD2 on 6 matching bases. Trimming took off 1 base at V and 0 bases at J, with 10 bases between the two ends. Germline V gives CDR1 MGHDK, CDR2 SYGVNS. The CDR3 has 15 amino acids.

The chain uses TRBV30 and TRBJ1-2; no clear D. The germline V gene encodes CDR1 GTSNPN and CDR2 SVGIG (reference sequence). V was clipped by 1 base and J by 4 bases, with 7 bases between them. The CDR3 has 12 residues. This CDR3 is CAWSGQAYGYTF. For the CDR3, the DNA is TGTGCCTGGAGTGGCCAGGCCTATGGCTACACCTTC.

This clonotype was seen many times. V is TRBV7-2 and J is TRBJ2-4; either TRBD1 or TRBD2 may supply D (6 bases each). V lost 1 base and J 6 bases, leaving 16 bases between the germline ends. The germline gives CDR1 SGHTA, CDR2 FQGNSA. The length of the CDR3 is 16 residues. CDR3 loop: CASSLEVVGGRNIQYF. The CDR3 DNA sequence: TGTGCCAGCAGCTTAGAGGTTGTCGGGGGCCGAAACATTCAGTACTTC.

With regard to this clonotype: One base away lies a much larger clone, so this may be a sequencing read error. The V call is TRBV27, the J call TRBJ2-1; 9 bases agree with TRBD2. Germline assignment: CDR1 MNHEY and CDR2 SMNVEV (reference sequence). The CDR3 has 15 amino acids. V was pared by 6 bases and J by 10 bases, with 13 bases of the junction left unmatched. CDR3 loop: CASSPLAGLHYEQFF. As DNA, the CDR3 is TGTGCCAGCAGCCCTCTAGCGGGATTACACTACGAGCAGTTCTTC.

This clonotype appeared a few times. The gene calls are TRBV5-5 and TRBJ1-3, with D possibly matching TRBD1 (6 bases). V lost 4 bases and J lost 0, with 11 bases in between. There are 15 residues in the CDR3. The germline gives CDR1 SGHKS, CDR2 YYEKEE (reference sequence). CDR3 residues: CASSPRTVSGNTIYF. The CDR3 coding sequence is TGTGCCAGCAGCCCAAGGACAGTCTCTGGAAACACCATATATTTT.

Note on this clonotype: A single base separates this from a much larger clone, so it may be a read error. The V and J genes are TRBV12-5 and TRBJ1-5; D unresolved. The CDR3 length is 15 residues. Germline-derived CDR1 and CDR2 are LGHNT and FRNRAP. CDR3 coding DNA: TGTGCTAGTGATTTGAAGGAATCAGGCAATCAGCCCCAGCATTTT. This codes for CASDLKESGNQPQHF.

This clonotype has at least ten counts. The chain uses TRBV20-1 and TRBJ1-2; 7 nucleotides align to TRBD1. The V and J ends lost 0 bases and 0 bases, in that order; junction bases with no gene match: 4. Germline V gene sequence: CDR1 DFQATT, CDR2 SNEGSKA (reference sequence). The CDR3 is 15 residues long. The CDR3 loop reads CSARDAQGANYGYTF. For the CDR3, the DNA is TGCAGTGCTAGAGATGCCCAGGGGGCTAACTATGGCTACACCTTC.

The V call is TRBV10-2, the J call TRBJ1-6, with 9 bases identical to TRBD1. The trim removed 2 bases at V and 5 bases at J, leaving 4 bases unmatched. The length of the CDR3 is 16 residues. Germline V gives CDR1 WSHSY, CDR2 SAAADI. This CDR3 is CASSERTGANNSPLHF. In DNA, the CDR3 is TGCGCCAGCAGTGAGCGGACAGGGGCCAATAATTCACCCCTCCACTTT.